This T cell receptor beta chain was profiled in a study of cytomegalovirus exposure and HLA in healthy donors. Broader study findings: Roughly even sequencing depth across donors was the assumption behind the presence/absence analyses. Whilst most TCR sequences proved rare, a subset of public TCRs occurred across many donors. Judged likely to be a sequencing artifact was a cluster of highly shared sequence variants.

Remarks on this clone: Its antigen is undetermined.

The study ran its PCR with 60 Vbeta and 13 Jbeta primers. The table came from immunoSEQ multiplex PCR; TCRdb's copy has only in-frame clones and leaves some out. The table includes around 100,000 clones, roughly 79% detected once. The sequence derives from a man aged 45-60 years in good health and CMV-seropositive. What was sequenced was PBMCs.

CDR3 nucleotide sequence: TGTGCCAGCAGTGATGTCGGGCAGGGGACAGATACGCAGTATTTT. Amino acid sequence: CASSDVGQGTDTQYF. The chain joins TRBV2 to TRBJ2-3, with D perhaps TRBD1 (6 bases). Trimming pared 3 bases from V and 3 bases from J, leaving 13 bases between. Germline CDR1 is SNHLY and CDR2 is FYNNEI. The CDR3 is 15 residues long.